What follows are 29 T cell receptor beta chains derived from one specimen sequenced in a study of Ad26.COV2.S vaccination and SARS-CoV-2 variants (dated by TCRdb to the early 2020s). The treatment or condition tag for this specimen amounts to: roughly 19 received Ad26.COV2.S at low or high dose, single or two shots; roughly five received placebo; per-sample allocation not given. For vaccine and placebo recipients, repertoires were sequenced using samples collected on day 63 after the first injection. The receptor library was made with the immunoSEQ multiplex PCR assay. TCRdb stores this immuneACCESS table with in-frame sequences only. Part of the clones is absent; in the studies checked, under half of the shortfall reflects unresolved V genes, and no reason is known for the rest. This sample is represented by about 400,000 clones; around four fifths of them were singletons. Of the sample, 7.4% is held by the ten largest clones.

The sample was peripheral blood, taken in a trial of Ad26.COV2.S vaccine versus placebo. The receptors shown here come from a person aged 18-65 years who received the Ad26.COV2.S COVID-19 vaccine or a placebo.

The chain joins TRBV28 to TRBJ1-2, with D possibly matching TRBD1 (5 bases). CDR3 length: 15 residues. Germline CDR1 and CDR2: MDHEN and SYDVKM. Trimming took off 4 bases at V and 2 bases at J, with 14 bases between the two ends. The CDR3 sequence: CASSSARGGNYGYTF. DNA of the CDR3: TGTGCCAGCAGTTCCGCTCGGGGGGGGAACTATGGCTACACCTTC.

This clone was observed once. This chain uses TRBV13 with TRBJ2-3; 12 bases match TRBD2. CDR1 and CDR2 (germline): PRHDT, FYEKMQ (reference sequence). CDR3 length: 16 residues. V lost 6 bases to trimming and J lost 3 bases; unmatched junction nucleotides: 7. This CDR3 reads CASSSPSGGATDTQYF. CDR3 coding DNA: TGTGCCAGCAGTTCCCCTAGCGGGGGGGCAACAGATACGCAGTATTTT.

The CDR3 DNA follows: TGTGCCAGCAGCTTGGTTTCAGGGGCCAAATACACCTTC. Its translation is CASSLVSGAKYTF. V usage is TRBV5-6 and J usage is TRBJ1-2, with D possibly being TRBD1 (6 bases). V was pared by 0 bases and J by 11 bases, with 14 bases between. CDR1 is SGHDT and CDR2 is YYEEEE in the germline V gene. The CDR3 loop spans 13 amino acids.

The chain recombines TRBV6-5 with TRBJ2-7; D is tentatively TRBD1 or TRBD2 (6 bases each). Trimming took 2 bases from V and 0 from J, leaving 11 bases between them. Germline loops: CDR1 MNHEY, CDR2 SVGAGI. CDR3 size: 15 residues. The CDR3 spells CASSYERGVSYEQYF. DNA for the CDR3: TGTGCCAGCAGTTACGAAAGGGGGGTCTCCTACGAGCAGTACTTC.

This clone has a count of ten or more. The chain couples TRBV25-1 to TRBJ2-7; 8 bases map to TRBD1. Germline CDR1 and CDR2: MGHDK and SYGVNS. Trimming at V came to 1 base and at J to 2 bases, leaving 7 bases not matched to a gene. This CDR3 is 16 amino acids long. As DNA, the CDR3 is TGTGCCAGCAGTGAATGGGAGACAGGGGTTACCTACGAGCAGTACTTC. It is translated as CASSEWETGVTYEQYF.

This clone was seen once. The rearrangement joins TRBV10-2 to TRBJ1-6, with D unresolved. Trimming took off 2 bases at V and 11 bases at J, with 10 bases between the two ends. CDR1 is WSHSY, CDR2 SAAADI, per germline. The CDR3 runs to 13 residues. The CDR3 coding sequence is TGCGCCAGCAGTGAGGCCTTCATAGCACCCCTCCACTTT. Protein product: CASSEAFIAPLHF.

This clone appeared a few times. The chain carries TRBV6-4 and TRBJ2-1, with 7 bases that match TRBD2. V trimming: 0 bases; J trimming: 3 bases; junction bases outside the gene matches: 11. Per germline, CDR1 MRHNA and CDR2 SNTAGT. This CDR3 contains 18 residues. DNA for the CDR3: TGTGCCAGCAGTGACTCGATTGAGGGCCTAGCGGACTACAATGAGCAGTTCTTC. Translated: CASSDSIEGLADYNEQFF.

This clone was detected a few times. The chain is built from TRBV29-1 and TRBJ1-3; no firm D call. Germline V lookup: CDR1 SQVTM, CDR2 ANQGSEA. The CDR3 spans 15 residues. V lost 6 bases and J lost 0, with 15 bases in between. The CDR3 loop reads CSVRLLHDSGNTIYF. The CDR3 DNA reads TGCAGCGTCCGTCTCCTTCATGACTCTGGAAACACCATATATTTT.

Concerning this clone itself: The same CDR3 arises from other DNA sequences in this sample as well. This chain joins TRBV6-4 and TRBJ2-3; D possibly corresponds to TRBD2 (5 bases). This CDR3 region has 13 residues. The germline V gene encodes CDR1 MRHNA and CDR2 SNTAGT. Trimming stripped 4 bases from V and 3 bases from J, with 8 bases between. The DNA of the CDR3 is TGTGCCAGCAGTGCAGGAGGTACAGATACGCAGTATTTT. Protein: CASSAGGTDTQYF.

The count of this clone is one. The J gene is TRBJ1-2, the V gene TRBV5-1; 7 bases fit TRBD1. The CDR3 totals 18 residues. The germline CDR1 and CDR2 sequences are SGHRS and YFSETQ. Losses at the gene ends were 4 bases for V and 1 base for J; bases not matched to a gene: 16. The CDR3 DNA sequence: TGCGCCAGCAGCGAGTTACCGGGACAGCTTTCTTATAACTATGGCTACACCTTC. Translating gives CASSELPGQLSYNYGYTF.

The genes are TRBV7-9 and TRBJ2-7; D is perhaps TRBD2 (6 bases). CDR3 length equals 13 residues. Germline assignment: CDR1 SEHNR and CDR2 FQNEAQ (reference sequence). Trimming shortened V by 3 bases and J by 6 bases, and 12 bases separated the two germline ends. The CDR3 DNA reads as TGTGCCAGCAGCTTGCTGGGGGGTATCGAGCAGTACTTC. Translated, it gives CASSLLGGIEQYF.

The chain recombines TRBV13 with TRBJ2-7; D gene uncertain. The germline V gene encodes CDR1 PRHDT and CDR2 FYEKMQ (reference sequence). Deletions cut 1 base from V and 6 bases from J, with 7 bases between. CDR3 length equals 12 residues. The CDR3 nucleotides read TGTGCCAGCAGCTTAGTCTCGTCCGAGCAGTACTTC. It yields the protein CASSLVSSEQYF.

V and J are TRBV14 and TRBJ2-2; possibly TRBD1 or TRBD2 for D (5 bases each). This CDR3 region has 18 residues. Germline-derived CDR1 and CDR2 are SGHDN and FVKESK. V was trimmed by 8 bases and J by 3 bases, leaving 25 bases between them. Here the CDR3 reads CASSSRRGRDRDTGELFF. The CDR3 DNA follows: TGTGCCAGCTCATCTAGAAGGGGTAGGGACCGGGACACCGGGGAGCTGTTTTTT.

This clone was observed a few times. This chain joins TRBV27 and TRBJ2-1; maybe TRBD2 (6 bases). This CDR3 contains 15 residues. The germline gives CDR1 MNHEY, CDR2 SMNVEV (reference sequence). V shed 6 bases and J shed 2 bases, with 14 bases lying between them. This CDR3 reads CASSFRGTPYNEQFF. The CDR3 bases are TGTGCCAGCAGCTTCAGAGGGACTCCCTACAATGAGCAGTTCTTC.

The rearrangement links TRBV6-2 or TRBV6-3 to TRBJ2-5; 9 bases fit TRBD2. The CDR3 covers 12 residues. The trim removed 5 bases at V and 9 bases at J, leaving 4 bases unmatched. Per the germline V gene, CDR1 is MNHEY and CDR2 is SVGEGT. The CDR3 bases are TGTGCCAGCAGTCAGCGGACTAGCGCCCAGTACTTC. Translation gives CASSQRTSAQYF.

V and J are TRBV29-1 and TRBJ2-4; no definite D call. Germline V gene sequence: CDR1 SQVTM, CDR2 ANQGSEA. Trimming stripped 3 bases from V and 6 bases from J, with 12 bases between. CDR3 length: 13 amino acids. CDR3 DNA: TGCAGCGTTGAGGGCTCCGGCGGAAACATTCAGTACTTC. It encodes CSVEGSGGNIQYF.

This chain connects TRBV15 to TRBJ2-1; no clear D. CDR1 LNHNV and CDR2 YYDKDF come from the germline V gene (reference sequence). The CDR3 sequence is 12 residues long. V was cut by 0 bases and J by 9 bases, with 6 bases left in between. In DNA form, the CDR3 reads TGTGCCACCAGCAGAGATTACGGTGAGCAGTTCTTC. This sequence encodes CATSRDYGEQFF. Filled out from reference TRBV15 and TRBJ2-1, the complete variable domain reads DAMVIQNPRYQVTQFGKPVTLSCSQTLNHNVMYWYQQKSSQAPKLLFHYYDKDFNNEADTPDNFQSRRPNTSFCFLDIRSPGLGDTAMYLCATSRDYGEQFFGPGTRLTVL.

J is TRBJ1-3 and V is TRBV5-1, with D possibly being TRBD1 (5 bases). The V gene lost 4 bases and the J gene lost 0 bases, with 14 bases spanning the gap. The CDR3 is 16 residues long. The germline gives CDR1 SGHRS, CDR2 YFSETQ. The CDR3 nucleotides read TGCGCCAGCAGCCAAAAAGAGGGGTACTCTGGAAACACCATATATTTT. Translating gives CASSQKEGYSGNTIYF.

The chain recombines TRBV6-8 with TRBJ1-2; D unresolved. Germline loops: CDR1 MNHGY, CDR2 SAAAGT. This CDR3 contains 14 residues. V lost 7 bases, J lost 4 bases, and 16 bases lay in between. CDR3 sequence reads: CASILVTPSYGYTF. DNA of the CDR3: TGTGCCAGCATATTGGTAACCCCCTCCTATGGCTACACCTTC.

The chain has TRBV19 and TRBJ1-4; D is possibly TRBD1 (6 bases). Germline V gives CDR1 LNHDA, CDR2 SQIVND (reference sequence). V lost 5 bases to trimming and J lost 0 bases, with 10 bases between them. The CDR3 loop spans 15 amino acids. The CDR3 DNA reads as TGTGCCAGTAGTTTCGGACAGTCAACTAATGAAAAACTGTTTTTT. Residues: CASSFGQSTNEKLFF. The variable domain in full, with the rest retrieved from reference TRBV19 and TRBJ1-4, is DGGITQSPKYLFRKEGQNVTLSCEQNLNHDAMYWYRQDPGQGLRLIYYSQIVNDFQKGDIAEGYSVSREKKESFPLTVTSAQKNPTAFYLCASSFGQSTNEKLFFGSGTQLSVL.

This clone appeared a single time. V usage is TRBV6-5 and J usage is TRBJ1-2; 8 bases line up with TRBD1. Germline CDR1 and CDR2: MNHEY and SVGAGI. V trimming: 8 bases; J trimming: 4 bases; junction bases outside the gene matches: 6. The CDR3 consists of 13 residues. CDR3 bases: TGTGCCAGCTGGGTAGGGACAGGCTATGGCTACACCTTC. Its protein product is CASWVGTGYGYTF.

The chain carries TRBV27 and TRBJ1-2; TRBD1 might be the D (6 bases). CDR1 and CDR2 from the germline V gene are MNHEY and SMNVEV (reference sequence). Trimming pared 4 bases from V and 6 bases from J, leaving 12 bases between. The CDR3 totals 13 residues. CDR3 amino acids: CASSSTGMDGYTF. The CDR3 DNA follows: TGTGCCAGCAGTTCCACAGGGATGGATGGCTACACCTTC.

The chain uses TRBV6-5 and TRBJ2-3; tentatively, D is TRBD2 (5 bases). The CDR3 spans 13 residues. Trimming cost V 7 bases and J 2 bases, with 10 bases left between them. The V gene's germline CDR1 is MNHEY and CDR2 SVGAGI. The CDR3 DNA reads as TGTGCCAGCAAGTCCGGGAACACAGATACGCAGTATTTT. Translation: CASKSGNTDTQYF.

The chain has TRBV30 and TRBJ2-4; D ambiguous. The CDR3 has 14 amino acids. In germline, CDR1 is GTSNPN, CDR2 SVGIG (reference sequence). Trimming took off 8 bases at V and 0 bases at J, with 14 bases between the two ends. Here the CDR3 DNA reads TGTGCCCAATCTCAGATTCTAGCCAAAAACATTCAGTACTTC. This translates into CAQSQILAKNIQYF.

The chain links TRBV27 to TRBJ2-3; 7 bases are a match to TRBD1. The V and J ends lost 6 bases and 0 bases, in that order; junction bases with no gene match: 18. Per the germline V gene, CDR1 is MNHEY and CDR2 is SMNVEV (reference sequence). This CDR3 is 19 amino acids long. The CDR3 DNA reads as TGTGCCAGCAGCTCGCCTGACAGGGCCCATTACTCTAGCACAGATACGCAGTATTTT. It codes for CASSSPDRAHYSSTDTQYF.

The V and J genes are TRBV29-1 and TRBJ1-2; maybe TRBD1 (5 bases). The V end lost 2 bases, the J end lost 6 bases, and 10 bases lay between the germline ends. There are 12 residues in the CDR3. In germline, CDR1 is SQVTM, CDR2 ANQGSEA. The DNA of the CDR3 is TGCAGCGTTGAACCCGGGGGTCATGGCTACACCTTC. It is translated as CSVEPGGHGYTF.

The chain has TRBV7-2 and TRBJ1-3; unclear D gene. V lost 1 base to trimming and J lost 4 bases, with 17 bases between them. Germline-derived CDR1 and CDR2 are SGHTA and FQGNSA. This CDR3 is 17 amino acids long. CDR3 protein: CASSLGPLRGSGNTIYF. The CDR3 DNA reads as TGTGCCAGCAGCTTAGGACCTCTGAGAGGGTCCGGAAACACCATATATTTT. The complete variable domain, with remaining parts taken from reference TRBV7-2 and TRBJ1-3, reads GAGVSQSPSNKVTEKGKDVELRCDPISGHTALYWYRQSLGQGLEFLIYFQGNSAPDKSGLPSDRFSAERTGGSVSTLTIQRTQQEDSAVYLCASSLGPLRGSGNTIYFGEGSWLTVV.

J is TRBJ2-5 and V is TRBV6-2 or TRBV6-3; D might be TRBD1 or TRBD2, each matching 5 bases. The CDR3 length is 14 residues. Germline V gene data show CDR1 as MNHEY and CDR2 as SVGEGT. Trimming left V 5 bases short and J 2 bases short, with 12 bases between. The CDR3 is CASSPPGRQETQYF. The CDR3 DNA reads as TGTGCCAGCAGTCCCCCGGGACGACAAGAGACCCAGTACTTC.

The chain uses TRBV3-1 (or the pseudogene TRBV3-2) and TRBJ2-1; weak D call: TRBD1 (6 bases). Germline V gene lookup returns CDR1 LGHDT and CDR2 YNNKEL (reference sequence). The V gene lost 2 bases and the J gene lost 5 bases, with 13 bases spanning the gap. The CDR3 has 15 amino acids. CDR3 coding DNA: TGTGCCAGCAGCCAAATGTTACAGGGTAACAATGAGCAGTTCTTC. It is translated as CASSQMLQGNNEQFF.